Presented here are 5 T cell receptor beta chains from one specimen sequenced in a study of shared clonotypes between healthy human individuals. Sequencing was performed with immunoSEQ multiplex PCR; in TCRdb, only in-frame clones are kept and a portion is missing. Found here are 2 million to 2.5 million clones, approximately 94% of them singletons; the top ten hold approximately 0.13%. The sample consisted of naive CD4+ T cells sorted from blood. Subset meaning: CD45RA+ positively selected. The receptor set was obtained from a young man in good health.

The genes are TRBV27 and TRBJ1-5, with 7 bases aligning to TRBD1. Looked up from germline, CDR1 is MNHEY and CDR2 is SMNVEV (reference sequence). The CDR3 sequence is 15 residues long. Trimming cost V 0 bases and J 6 bases; bases outside gene matches: 5. The CDR3 nucleotides are TGTGCCAGCAGTTTATCGAAGCAGGGGGGTCAGCCCCAGCATTTT. Protein product: CASSLSKQGGQPQHF.

V and J are TRBV5-1 and TRBJ2-7; 8 bases agree with TRBD2. The germline CDR1 and CDR2 sequences are SGHRS and YFSETQ. V lost 3 bases and J lost 6; bases outside the gene matches: 8. This CDR3 spans 14 amino acids. The CDR3 DNA reads TGCGCCAGCAGCTCCACCGGGAGGGATCGCGAGCAGTACTTC. This translates into CASSSTGRDREQYF.

This clone was detected only a few times. The chain's CDR3 is CAWSLSSGANVLTF. The CDR3 nucleotides are TGTGCCTGGAGTCTTAGCTCTGGGGCCAACGTCCTGACTTTC. The genes are TRBV30 and TRBJ2-6; D gene uncertain. Germline CDR1 reads GTSNPN; CDR2 reads SVGIG (reference sequence). Between the trimmed V and J ends, which lost 2 bases and 0 bases, there was a span of 5 bases. This CDR3 comprises 14 residues.

The V gene is TRBV30, the J gene TRBJ2-7; 7 bases align to TRBD1. Unmatched junction bases numbered 5, after V lost 1 base and J lost 5 bases. The CDR3 runs to 13 residues. Germline CDR1 and CDR2: GTSNPN and SVGIG (reference sequence). The CDR3 region has the DNA TGTGCCTGGAGTGAGGGGGCGCGACACGAGCAGTACTTC. Translated, it gives CAWSEGARHEQYF. The variable domain in full, completed from reference TRBV30 and TRBJ2-7, reads SQTIHQWPATLVQPVGSPLSLECTVEGTSNPNLYWYRQAAGRGLQLLFYSVGIGQISSEVPQNLSASRPQDRQFILSSKKLLLSDSGFYLCAWSEGARHEQYFGPGTRLTVT.

This CDR3 is CACGVLRGFYDGELFF. DNA for the CDR3: TGTGCCTGCGGAGTGTTGAGGGGCTTTTACGACGGGGAGCTGTTTTTT. This sequence joins TRBV30 and TRBJ2-2; D could derive from TRBD1 or TRBD2 (5 bases each). Trimming stripped 6 bases from V and 7 bases from J, with 24 bases between. The CDR3 consists of 16 residues. Per germline, CDR1 GTSNPN and CDR2 SVGIG (reference sequence).